The present T cell receptor beta chain was sequenced within a study of OX40 agonist ivuxolimab in advanced cancers. In terms of the full investigation: Ivuxolimab was a fully human IgG2 agonistic monoclonal antibody targeting the costimulatory receptor OX40 (CD134). Intravenous ivuxolimab was administered to patients every 2 weeks at six dose levels: 0.01, 0.1, 0.3, 1.5, 3 and 10 mg/kg. Of the roughly 50 dose-escalation patients, hepatocellular carcinoma was present in some 19, melanoma in around 15, renal cell carcinoma in 9 and head and neck cancer in 9. In the dose-escalation cohort, around four fifths of patients were male, and the mean age was approximately 55 years, with a range of about 20 to 90. Patients were allowed to have had prior anti-PD-1, anti-PD-L1 or anti-CTLA-4 therapy, and 30% to 50% of the dose-escalation patients had previously received checkpoint inhibitors. Partial responses occurred in three dose-escalation patients, of whom one had hepatocellular carcinoma and two had cutaneous melanoma. Peripheral TCRbeta sequencing aimed to test whether ivuxolimab altered TCR sequence diversity and caused clonal T-cell expansion. The paper describes the monotherapy dose-escalation part (N = 52 patients) of the phase I trial of ivuxolimab.

The paper's findings and limits, for the study overall: Low levels of normalized T-cell clonal expansion were also seen in some patients who did not respond. Partial responders in the 0.1-3.0 mg/kg groups had among the lowest normalized peripheral clonal expansion, especially among CD8+ T cells. After ivuxolimab, more expanded clones were found on average in CD8+ T cells than in CD4+ T cells. Which antigens the clonally expanded peripheral T cells were specific for was not determined. At doses of 0.1 to 3.0 mg/kg, clonal expansion of both CD4+ and CD8+ T cells in blood was seen between baseline and week 6.

Genomic DNA was isolated from the sorted cells so that the TCRbeta CDR3 region could be sequenced. TCRbeta CDR3 regions were sequenced using the immunoSEQ Assay. TCRdb re-hosts the immuneACCESS table, in-frame sequences only. Its copies lack some clones; in the studies checked, an unresolved V gene accounts for under half of them, and the cause for the rest is not known. This sample comprises 10,000 to 15,000 clones, about 81% of them detected only once. Over 12% of the sample is in the top ten clones. In its sample, this clone was seen once. Its antigen is not yet known. The sample holds no much larger clone one base away, and base qualities are not on file. Patients with a history of autoimmune disease or receiving systemic immunosuppression were excluded from the trial. Peripheral blood for TCR sequencing was drawn from every dose cohort at baseline, at cycle 4 day 1 and at cycle 7 day 1. Samples were obtained from an open-label, multicenter, first-in-human phase I dose-escalation trial of ivuxolimab. Adults with locally advanced or metastatic melanoma, renal cell, hepatocellular, or head and neck squamous cell carcinoma were enrolled in the trial. Before TCR sequencing, CD4+ T cells and CD8+ T cells were sorted from peripheral blood as separate populations.

The germline V end is reduced by 6 bases and the J end by 7 bases; junction bases left unmatched: 3. From cysteine to phenylalanine, the CDR3 is 12 amino acids long. Just the 36-base CDR3 DNA is kept, in frame starting at base 1. From the germline V gene, CDR1 is MNHNS and CDR2 is SASEGT. This material consisted of CD4+ or CD8+ T cells sorted from blood, taken in a trial of the OX40 agonist ivuxolimab. This TCR came from an adult with an advanced solid tumor such as melanoma, head and neck, liver or kidney cancer. The chain was built from TRBV6-1 and TRBJ2-1, and 7 bases in between align with TRBD1. The DNA sequence is as follows: TGTGCCAGCAGCCAGACAGGGAATGAGCAGTTCTTC. Translation gives CASSQTGNEQFF.